Following are 18 T cell receptor beta chains from one sample sequenced in a study of blood T cell repertoires in COVID-19. Measured with immunoSEQ multiplex PCR; TCRdb has only the in-frame clones, and not every one. The sample includes some 170,000 clones, 65% to 80% of them seen just once. The sample taken for sequencing was peripheral blood. All receptors derive from a man aged 60-69 years with acute or convalescent COVID-19.

The gene calls are TRBV5-1 and TRBJ1-1; D not resolved. Trimming cost V 0 bases and J 0 bases, with 9 bases left between them. This CDR3 is built from 15 residues. Germline CDR1 is SGHRS and CDR2 is YFSETQ. The CDR3 sequence is CASSLVQNMNTEAFF. In nucleotides, the CDR3 is TGCGCCAGCAGCTTGGTTCAGAACATGAACACTGAAGCTTTCTTT.

This clone was counted a single time. J is TRBJ1-2 and V is TRBV4-2; D is unclear. From germline, CDR1 is LGHNA and CDR2 YNFKEQ. V lost 1 base and J lost 10, with 13 bases in between. The CDR3 is made up of 13 amino acids. Here the CDR3 reads CASSQGTGRHYTF. CDR3 DNA sequence: TGTGCCAGCAGCCAAGGGACCGGGAGACACTACACCTTC.

This chain links TRBV6-2 or TRBV6-3 with TRBJ1-1; TRBD1 is a possible D gene (5 bases). V was shortened by 2 bases and J by 1 base, with 8 bases between the two germline ends. CDR3 length equals 14 residues. From germline, CDR1 is MNHEY and CDR2 SVGEGT. In DNA form, the CDR3 reads TGTGCCAGCAGTTACATTCAGGGGAACACTGAAGCTTTCTTT. This sequence encodes CASSYIQGNTEAFF.

J is TRBJ2-7 and V is TRBV19, with 9 bases that match TRBD1. The CDR3 extends over 14 amino acids. Germline V gene sequence: CDR1 LNHDA, CDR2 SQIVND (reference sequence). V dropped 6 bases and J dropped 4; count of bases not matched to a gene: 7. The CDR3 reads CASSFGTGTYEQYF. The CDR3 bases are TGTGCCAGTAGCTTCGGGACAGGGACATACGAGCAGTACTTC. Together with reference TRBV19 and TRBJ2-7, the CDR3 gives the full variable domain: DGGITQSPKYLFRKEGQNVTLSCEQNLNHDAMYWYRQDPGQGLRLIYYSQIVNDFQKGDIAEGYSVSREKKESFPLTVTSAQKNPTAFYLCASSFGTGTYEQYFGPGTRLTVT.

The V and J genes are TRBV6-6 and TRBJ1-1, with TRBD1 matching over 7 bases. Germline assignment: CDR1 MNHNY and CDR2 SVGAGI (reference sequence). The CDR3 extends over 15 amino acids. The V gene end was trimmed by 4 bases and the J gene end by 6 bases; junction bases not matched to a gene: 11. The CDR3 DNA sequence: TGTGCCAGCAGTTCTCAGGGGGAAGTAGTTCCTGAAGCTTTCTTT. Translating gives CASSSQGEVVPEAFF.

This clone has only one observation. The V call is TRBV4-1, the J call TRBJ2-3; 7 bases line up with TRBD1. Germline V gene data show CDR1 as MGHRA and CDR2 as YSYEKL. This CDR3 has 15 residues. The ends lost 6 bases at V and 2 bases at J; junction bases unmatched: 8. CDR3 sequence reads: CASRLSGQTTDTQYF. CDR3 sequence (DNA): TGCGCCAGCAGGCTGTCGGGACAGACCACAGATACGCAGTATTTT.

The CDR3 bases are TGTGCCAGCAGCCAAGACAGAAATCAGCCCCAGCATTTT. Translating gives CASSQDRNQPQHF. The rearrangement uses TRBV12-3 or TRBV12-4 and TRBJ1-5, with a tentative D call TRBD1 (5 bases). The CDR3 has 13 amino acids. V was shortened by 6 bases and J by 4 bases, with 10 bases between the two germline ends.

This chain links TRBV3-1 (or the pseudogene TRBV3-2) with TRBJ2-1, with D perhaps matching TRBD1 (5 bases). The V end was cut by 1 base, the J end by 9 bases, with 10 bases between. The germline V gene has CDR1 LGHDT and CDR2 YNNKEL (reference sequence). The CDR3 covers 13 residues. CDR3 nucleotides: TGTGCCAGCAGCCAAGTTGTAGGGGCTGAGCAGTTCTTC. Its translation: CASSQVVGAEQFF.

Concerning this clone: Other DNA sequences in this specimen translate into the identical CDR3. The CDR3 loop is CASSIRTGSYEQYF. The CDR3 nucleotides are TGTGCCAGTAGTATAAGGACAGGGTCATACGAGCAGTACTTC. The rearrangement uses TRBV19 and TRBJ2-7; 8 positions match TRBD1. Germline values: CDR1 LNHDA, CDR2 SQIVND (reference sequence). This CDR3 is 14 amino acids long. Unmatched junction bases numbered 4, after V lost 2 bases and J lost 4 bases.

This clone has only a few counts. The rearrangement joins TRBV4-2 to TRBJ2-7; 7 nucleotides align to TRBD1. This CDR3 is 14 amino acids long. V lost 0 bases and J lost 6; bases outside the gene matches: 5. Germline CDR1 is LGHNA and CDR2 is YNFKEQ. In DNA, the CDR3 is TGTGCCAGCAGCCAAGATCTACAGGGGCTCGAGCAGTACTTC. Its translation is CASSQDLQGLEQYF.

This clone was counted many times. This sequence joins TRBV19 and TRBJ2-1; TRBD1 matches 12 bases. Germline CDR1 reads LNHDA; CDR2 reads SQIVND (reference sequence). The CDR3 is 14 amino acids. V lost 7 bases to trimming and J lost 10 bases; unmatched junction nucleotides: 8. CDR3 in amino acids: CASTPGQGAWEQFF. DNA for the CDR3: TGTGCCAGTACTCCGGGACAGGGGGCTTGGGAGCAGTTCTTC.

This clone appeared once. This rearrangement joins TRBV12-3 or TRBV12-4 to TRBJ1-2; D may be TRBD1 (5 bases). Trimming shortened V by 6 bases and J by 8 bases, and 10 bases separated the two germline ends. This CDR3 is built from 11 residues. CDR3 sequence: CASSGGGGYTF. CDR3 coding DNA: TGTGCCAGCAGCGGGGGGGGAGGCTACACCTTC.

This chain uses TRBV9 with TRBJ2-1, with 7 bases lining up with TRBD1. V lost 4 bases and J lost 0; bases outside the gene matches: 7. Germline V gives CDR1 SGDLS, CDR2 YYNGEE. CDR3 size: 16 residues. The CDR3 is CASSNRQGFSYNEQFF. CDR3 sequence (DNA): TGTGCCAGCAGCAATCGACAGGGATTCTCCTACAATGAGCAGTTCTTC.

The V call is TRBV5-1, the J call TRBJ2-3; TRBD1 aligns across 12 bases. The germline gives CDR1 SGHRS, CDR2 YFSETQ. The CDR3 runs to 15 residues. V was pared by 5 bases and J by 5 bases, with 6 bases of the junction left unmatched. The CDR3 nucleotides are TGCGCCAGCAGTCCGGGACAGGGGGCGTTAGATACGCAGTATTTT. Its translation is CASSPGQGALDTQYF.

This chain uses TRBV7-3 with TRBJ2-7; D is perhaps TRBD2 (7 bases). Germline CDR1 SGHTA, CDR2 FQGTGA. This CDR3 has 14 residues. V lost 4 bases to trimming and J lost 4 bases, with 14 bases between them. The CDR3: CASSSGGRGYEQYF. The CDR3 nucleotides read TGTGCCAGCAGCTCCGGGGGGCGAGGATACGAGCAGTACTTC.

V usage is TRBV28 and J usage is TRBJ2-1; possible D gene TRBD2, 6 bases. Trimming stripped 2 bases from V and 4 bases from J, with 18 bases between. The length of the CDR3 is 17 residues. Germline assignment: CDR1 MDHEN and CDR2 SYDVKM. The CDR3 here is CASSLKGAGRPYNEQFF. The CDR3 DNA reads TGTGCCAGCAGTTTAAAAGGTGCGGGACGGCCATACAATGAGCAGTTCTTC.

This clone appeared many times. The chain links TRBV10-1 to TRBJ2-7, with 7 bases identical to TRBD1. The CDR3 is made up of 14 amino acids. Germline V gene lookup returns CDR1 WNHNN and CDR2 SYGVQD (reference sequence). The V and J ends lost 2 bases and 6 bases, in that order; junction bases with no gene match: 7. The CDR3 DNA sequence: TGCGCCAGCAGTGAGACCGAGACAGGGTCCGAGCAGTACTTC. It codes for CASSETETGSEQYF.

The V gene is TRBV24-1, the J gene TRBJ2-2; 8 bases align to TRBD2. V gave up 1 base and J gave up 2 bases; unmatched junction bases: 8. Per the germline V gene, CDR1 is KGHDR and CDR2 is SFDVKD. The CDR3 has 18 residues. As DNA, the CDR3 is TGTGCCACCAGTGATTTTATTAGCGGGGTGATAAACACCGGGGAGCTGTTTTTT. This translates into CATSDFISGVINTGELFF.